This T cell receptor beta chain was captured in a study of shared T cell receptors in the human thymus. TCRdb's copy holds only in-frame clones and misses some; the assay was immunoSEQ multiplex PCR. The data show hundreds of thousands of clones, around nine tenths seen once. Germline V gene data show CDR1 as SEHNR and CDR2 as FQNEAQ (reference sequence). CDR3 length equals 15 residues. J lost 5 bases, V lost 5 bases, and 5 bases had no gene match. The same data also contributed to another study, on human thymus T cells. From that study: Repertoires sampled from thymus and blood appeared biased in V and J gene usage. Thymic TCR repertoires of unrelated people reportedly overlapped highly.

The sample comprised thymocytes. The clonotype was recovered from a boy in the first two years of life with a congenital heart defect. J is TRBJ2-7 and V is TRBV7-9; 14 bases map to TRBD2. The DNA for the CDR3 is TGTGCCAGCAGCCACGGGACTAGCGGGAGTGACGAGCAGTACTTC. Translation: CASSHGTSGSDEQYF. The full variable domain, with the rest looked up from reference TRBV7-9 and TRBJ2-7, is DTGVSQNPRHKITKRGQNVTFRCDPISEHNRLYWYRQTLGQGPEFLTYFQNEAQLEKSRLLSDRFSAERPKGSFSTLEIQRTEQGDSAMYLCASSHGTSGSDEQYFGPGTRLTVT.